These 2 T cell receptor beta chains originate from one sample sequenced in a study of cytomegalovirus exposure and HLA in healthy donors. The PCR was carried out with 60 Vbeta primers and 13 Jbeta primers. TCRdb keeps only in-frame clones here, not all; method: immunoSEQ multiplex PCR. The sample lists 300,000 or so clones; about 83% were seen once. The sequenced sample was PBMCs. The receptors come from a woman in her 40s in good health and CMV-seropositive.

V and J are TRBV5-1 and TRBJ1-4; tentatively, D is TRBD1 (6 bases). V lost 2 bases and J 13 bases, leaving 18 bases between the germline ends. The CDR3 runs 14 residues. Germline lookup yields CDR1 SGHRS and CDR2 YFSETQ. CDR3: CASSFTGPQDRLFF. CDR3 sequence (DNA): TGCGCCAGCAGCTTCACAGGGCCCCAGGATCGACTGTTTTTT. The full variable domain, with the rest looked up from reference TRBV5-1 and TRBJ1-4, is KAGVTQTPRYLIKTRGQQVTLSCSPISGHRSVSWYQQTPGQGLQFLFEYFSETQRNKGNFPGRFSGRQFSNSRSEMNVSTLELGDSALYLCASSFTGPQDRLFFGSGTQLSVL.

The genes are TRBV28 and TRBJ2-3, with 7 bases that match TRBD2. This CDR3 region has 15 residues. V was pared by 3 bases and J by 4 bases, with 7 bases of the junction left unmatched. Germline V CDR1 and CDR2: MDHEN, SYDVKM. CDR3 sequence (DNA): TGTGCCAGCAGTTTTGCCGGGAGGAGGTCAGATACGCAGTATTTT. This codes for CASSFAGRRSDTQYF.